Here is one T cell receptor (beta chain) with its context. This sample stems from a study of T cell changes during pregnancy in multiple sclerosis. Per the germline V gene, CDR1 is LNHDA and CDR2 is SQIVND (reference sequence). The CDR3 runs to 16 residues. The V gene lost 5 bases and the J gene lost 4 bases, with 18 bases spanning the gap. Libraries were prepared by immunoSEQ multiplex PCR; TCRdb keeps only in-frame clonotypes and omits some of them. The table has 90,000 to 130,000 clones, 90% to 95% seen once. The sequenced sample was peripheral blood, obtained in the third trimester of pregnancy. The chain joins TRBV19 to TRBJ2-1, with D possibly TRBD1 on 6 matching bases. The clonotype was recovered from a female donor with multiple sclerosis, enrolled in a pregnancy study. The CDR3 region has the DNA TGTGCCAGTAGTCCCCGGGACATAAGTCCGTACAATGAGCAGTTCTTC. The encoded protein is CASSPRDISPYNEQFF.